This T cell receptor (beta chain) was captured by sequencing in a study of T cell repertoires in cytomegalovirus infection. The overall study: CMV epitopes in the study were HLA-C-restricted (recently identified) and HLA-B-restricted (well studied). TCR beta signatures that were public indicated CMV infection and matching HLA type. General study points: Across the ex vivo response, the dominant clonotypes were HLA-C-restricted CMV-specific TCR beta clonotypes.

There are 15 residues in the CDR3. CDR1 and CDR2 (germline): MNHEY, SVGEGT. Trimming took 9 bases from V and 2 from J; bases not matched to a gene: 5. MiXCR was run by TCRdb on the reads, yielding one entry per CDR3 protein. In the table there are about 78,000 distinct CDR3 sequences, around 37% of which are singletons. This clonotype appeared a few times. The antigen remains unidentified. The sample was CD8+ T cells from cultured PBMCs, taken from culture after CMV antigen stimulation. The chain uses TRBV6-2 or TRBV6-3 and TRBJ2-1; TRBD2 agrees at 12 bases. The TCR comes from a human donor in good health (CMV status not recorded). Some clones in this sample may be carry-over from other donors' samples. CDR3 nucleotides: TGTGCCAGTATTTCTAGCGGGGGGGCCTACAATGAGCAGTTCTTC. Translated: CASISSGGAYNEQFF.